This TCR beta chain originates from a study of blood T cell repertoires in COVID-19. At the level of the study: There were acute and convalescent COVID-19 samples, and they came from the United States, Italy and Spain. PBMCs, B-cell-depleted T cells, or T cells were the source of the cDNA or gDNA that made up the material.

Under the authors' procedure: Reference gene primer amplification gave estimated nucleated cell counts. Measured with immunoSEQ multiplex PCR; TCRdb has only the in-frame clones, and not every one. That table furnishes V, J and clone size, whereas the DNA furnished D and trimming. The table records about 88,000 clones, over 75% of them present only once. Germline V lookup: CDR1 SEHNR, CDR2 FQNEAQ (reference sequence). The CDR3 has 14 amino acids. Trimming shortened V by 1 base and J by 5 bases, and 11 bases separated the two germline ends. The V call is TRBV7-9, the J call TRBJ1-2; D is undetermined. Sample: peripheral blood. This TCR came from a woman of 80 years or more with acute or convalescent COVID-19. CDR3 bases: TGTGCCAGCAGCTTAGAGGTCGCGGGGTATGGCTACACCTTC. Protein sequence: CASSLEVAGYGYTF. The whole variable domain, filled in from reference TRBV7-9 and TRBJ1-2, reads DTGVSQNPRHKITKRGQNVTFRCDPISEHNRLYWYRQTLGQGPEFLTYFQNEAQLEKSRLLSDRFSAERPKGSFSTLEIQRTEQGDSAMYLCASSLEVAGYGYTFGSGTRLTVV.